This T cell receptor beta chain emerged from a study of beta chain features in type 1 diabetes. Study results and limitations: Shortening that was moderate but significant affected the TCRB CDR3s of Type 1 diabetes patients in all four CD4+ subsets.

Germline CDR1 is GTSNPN and CDR2 is SVGIG (reference sequence). Trimming cost V 1 base and J 0 bases, with 13 bases left between them. The CDR3 runs 15 residues. A few counts support this clone. Its antigen remains unknown. The entirety of the isolated RNA underwent reverse transcription, so expressed TCRB transcripts were sequenced. Only in-frame clones appear in the TCRdb table, and some are missing; sequencing was by immunoSEQ multiplex PCR. The table shows around 280,000 clones, with over 14% occurring only once. Sequencing was performed on naive CD4+ T cells from blood. The origin of this receptor is a man younger than 35 with type 1 diabetes. The gene calls are TRBV30 and TRBJ2-7; TRBD1 might be the D (6 bases). CDR3 coding DNA: TGTGCCTGGAGTGCGAAGACAGGTAGCTCCTACGAGCAGTACTTC. It specifies CAWSAKTGSSYEQYF.